This T cell receptor (beta chain) is drawn from a study of tumor-infiltrating lymphocytes in oesophageal squamous cell carcinoma. TCRdb fed the PCR reads into MiXCR, producing one record per CDR3 protein. The data contain 10,000 to 14,000 distinct CDR3 sequences, around three fifths of them singletons. Germline CDR1 and CDR2: SGHVS and FNYEAQ. There are 13 residues in the CDR3. V was trimmed by 3 bases and J by 6 bases, leaving 11 bases between them. The chain has TRBV7-6 and TRBJ1-1; a weak D match, TRBD1 (6 bases). The specimen was esophageal tumor tissue. The receptor's source is a male donor with esophageal squamous cell carcinoma. The CDR3, as DNA: TGTGCCAGCAGCTTCACCGGGGGCGCTGAAGCTTTCTTT. Translating gives CASSFTGGAEAFF.